This T cell receptor (beta chain) appears in the sequencing data of a study of shared clonotypes between healthy human individuals. Study-level findings and limits: Sorted-subset sequencing, rarefaction showed, was incomplete despite large depth.

In the original workflow: Junction-only sequences produced by ImmunoSEQ had no quality scores, so filtering differed. Only in-frame clones appear in the TCRdb table, and some are missing; sequencing was by immunoSEQ multiplex PCR. The V and J calls and the clone size are those of that table, but D and trimming were determined from the DNA. The repertoire holds 740,000 or so clones, approximately 73% seen once, with around 1.8% in the top ten. CDR1 and CDR2 (germline): SGHTA, FQGNSA. V lost 4 bases, J lost 1 base, and 2 bases stayed unmatched. This CDR3 is built from 16 residues. Comment on this clone: Its antigen is unknown.

The sequence was obtained from a woman younger than 45 in good health. The chain combines TRBV7-2 with TRBJ2-1; 12 bases line up with TRBD2. Sequenced material: memory CD4+ T cells sorted from blood. Described subset: CD45RA-negative fraction. The CDR3 spells CASSWTSGESYNEQFF. CDR3 bases: TGTGCCAGCAGCTGGACTAGCGGGGAGTCCTACAATGAGCAGTTCTTC.